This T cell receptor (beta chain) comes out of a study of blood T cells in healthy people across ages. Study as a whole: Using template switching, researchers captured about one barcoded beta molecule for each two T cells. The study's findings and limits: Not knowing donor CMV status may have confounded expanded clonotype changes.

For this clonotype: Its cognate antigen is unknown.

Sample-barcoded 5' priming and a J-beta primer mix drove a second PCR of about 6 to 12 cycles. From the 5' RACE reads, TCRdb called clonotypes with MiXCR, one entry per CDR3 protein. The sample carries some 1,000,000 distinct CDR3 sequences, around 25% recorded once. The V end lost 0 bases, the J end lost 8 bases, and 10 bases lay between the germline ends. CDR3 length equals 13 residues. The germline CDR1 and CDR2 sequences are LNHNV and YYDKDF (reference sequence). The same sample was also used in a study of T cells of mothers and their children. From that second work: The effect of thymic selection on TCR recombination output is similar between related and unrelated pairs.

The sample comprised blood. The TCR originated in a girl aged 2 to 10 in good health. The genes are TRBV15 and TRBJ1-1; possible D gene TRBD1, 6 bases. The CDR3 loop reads CATSRDGGFEAFF. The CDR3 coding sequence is TGTGCCACCAGCAGAGATGGGGGCTTCGAAGCTTTCTTT.